Below, 11 T cell receptor beta chains from the same sample are listed, as sequenced in a study of T cell clonality in common variable immunodeficiency. Study-wide results and limits: Reportedly, TCR beta sequences from common variable immunodeficiency showed fewer deletions and N-nucleotide insertions.

Antigens of these TCRs are unknown. Some clones are missing from TCRdb's copy, which holds only in-frame ones; the method was immunoSEQ multiplex PCR. The data show almost 20,000 clones, with none appearing a single time. Sequenced sample: peripheral blood mononuclear cells. All receptors come from a human donor with common variable immunodeficiency.

This clone was seen at least ten times. The read ends 3 residues early relative to the CDR3; the germline J gene fills the gap. V usage is TRBV6-1 and J usage is TRBJ1-1, with D unclear. Trimming shortened V by 4 bases and J by 1 base, and 7 bases separated the two germline ends. This CDR3 region has 13 residues. CDR1 MNHNS and CDR2 SASEGT come from the germline V gene. The CDR3 bases that were read are TGTGCCAGCAGTGCCCCAGGGAACACTGAA. Translation gives CASSAPGNTE. The entire CDR3 protein is CASSAPGNTEAFF.

This clone was seen ten or more times. The read ends 3 residues shy of where the CDR3 ends; the end is completed using the germline J gene. This sequence joins TRBV30 and TRBJ2-5, with D tentatively TRBD1 (5 bases). Germline V lookup: CDR1 GTSNPN, CDR2 SVGIG (reference sequence). CDR3 length: 15 residues. The V end lost 0 bases, the J end lost 2 bases, and 13 bases lay between the germline ends. CDR3 protein: CAWSVTRTRQETQYF. CDR3 DNA (partial): TGTGCCTGGAGTGTAACTCGGACAAGACAAGAGACC.

This clone was detected ten times or more. The read terminates 3 residues ahead of where the CDR3 ends, so the germline J gene completes it. This chain links TRBV29-1 with TRBJ2-2; 15 bases match TRBD2. The CDR3 runs 16 residues. The trim removed 6 bases at V and 7 bases at J, leaving 9 bases unmatched. CDR1 and CDR2 from the germline V gene are SQVTM and ANQGSEA. The DNA read from the CDR3 is TGCAGCGTGTCGGCCCAGGGACTAGCGGGAGGCGGGGAG. Its protein is CSVSAQGLAGGGE. In full, the CDR3 reads CSVSAQGLAGGGELFF.

This clone was detected ten times or more. The observed sequence ends 3 residues before the CDR3 terminus, with the missing tail filled in from the germline J gene. This sequence joins TRBV2 and TRBJ2-7; 7 bases are a match to TRBD2. The CDR3 consists of 14 residues. Trimming removed 4 bases from V and 5 bases from J; junction bases left unmatched: 8. The germline V gene has CDR1 SNHLY and CDR2 FYNNEI. The sequenced CDR3 bases are TGTGCCAGCAGTGCAGACATGGGGGGGGACGAG. It yields the protein CASSADMGGDE. The whole CDR3 sequence is CASSADMGGDEQYF. Filled out from reference TRBV2 and TRBJ2-7, the complete variable domain reads EPEVTQTPSHQVTQMGQEVILRCVPISNHLYFYWYRQILGQKVEFLVSFYNNEISEKSEIFDDQFSVERPDGSNFTLKIRSTKLEDSAMYFCASSADMGGDEQYFGPGTRLTVT.

This clone appeared many times. The CDR3 end lies 3 residues beyond the end of the read and is filled in from the germline J gene. The J gene is TRBJ1-5, the V gene TRBV28; 12 positions agree with TRBD1. The germline V gene encodes CDR1 MDHEN and CDR2 SYDVKM. The trim removed 10 bases at V and 7 bases at J, leaving 11 bases unmatched. This CDR3 is 15 amino acids long. The sequenced CDR3 bases are TGTGCCACCGTTCGCGGGACAGGGGGCGAGCAGCCC. Encoded protein: CATVRGTGGEQP. The entire CDR3 is CATVRGTGGEQPQHF.

The table lists this clone with many counts. The CDR3 goes on 3 residues after the read ends, and that part is filled in from the germline J gene. The chain carries TRBV10-3 and TRBJ1-2, with D perhaps TRBD1 (5 bases). The CDR3 loop spans 14 amino acids. CDR1 and CDR2 from the germline V gene are ENHRY and SYGVKD. Trimming left V 8 bases short and J 1 base short, with 14 bases between. CDR3 DNA, as far as it was read: TGTGCCATCCGACTTGGAGGGGATAACTATGGC. Encoded protein: CAIRLGGDNYG. The entire CDR3 sequence reads CAIRLGGDNYGYTF.

This clone was seen many times. The read ends 3 residues shy of where the CDR3 ends; the end is completed using the germline J gene. The chain has TRBV20-1 and TRBJ2-3; 7 bases fit TRBD2. This CDR3 spans 14 amino acids. With 6 bases clipped from V and 1 base from J, the junction kept 7 bases outside the gene matches. Germline values: CDR1 DFQATT, CDR2 SNEGSKA (reference sequence). The sequenced part of the CDR3 DNA is TGCAGTGCGAAAAGCGGGACCGGCACAGATACG. It specifies CSAKSGTGTDT. The full-length CDR3 reads as CSAKSGTGTDTQYF.

This clone has ten or more counts. The read comes to an end 3 residues before the CDR3 does, leaving the germline J gene to fill in the end. The chain is built from TRBV18 and TRBJ1-4, with 9 bases fitting TRBD1. The germline V gene has CDR1 KGHSH and CDR2 LQKENI. This CDR3 region has 15 residues. V dropped 5 bases and J dropped 2; count of bases not matched to a gene: 3. The DNA read from the CDR3 is TGTGCCAGCTCATCTACAGGGGGCACTAATGAAAAA. Translation gives CASSSTGGTNEK. The full CDR3 sequence reads CASSSTGGTNEKLFF. Full variable domain (outside the CDR3, taken from reference TRBV18 and TRBJ1-4): NAGVMQNPRHLVRRRGQEARLRCSPMKGHSHVYWYRQLPEEGLKFMVYLQKENIIDESGMPKERFSAEFPKEGPSILRIQQVVRGDSAAYFCASSSTGGTNEKLFFGSGTQLSVL.

The sample holds a few counts of this clone. The CDR3 end is not reached by the read, which stops 3 residues before it; the germline J gene fills it in. The gene calls are TRBV20-1 and TRBJ2-3; unclear D gene. The V end lost 7 bases, the J end lost 6 bases, and 11 bases lay between the germline ends. This CDR3 spans 11 amino acids. The germline gives CDR1 DFQATT, CDR2 SNEGSKA (reference sequence). CDR3 sequence: CSGQLWDTQYF. The part of the CDR3 DNA that was read is TGCAGTGGTCAACTCTGGGATACG.

Ten or more counts support this clone. The read ends 3 residues early relative to the CDR3; the germline J gene fills the gap. This rearrangement joins TRBV10-3 to TRBJ2-3, with D tentatively TRBD2 (6 bases). Trimming took off 10 bases at V and 1 base at J, with 9 bases between the two ends. In germline, CDR1 is ENHRY, CDR2 SYGVKD. This CDR3 is built from 12 residues. The DNA read from the CDR3 is TGTGCCACCGGAGGGGGCACAGATACG. Translating gives CATGGGTDT. The whole CDR3 is CATGGGTDTQYF.

This clone appeared a few times. The read finishes 3 residues shy of the CDR3 end, and the germline J gene is used to complete it. The chain links TRBV10-2 to TRBJ1-2; the match to TRBD1 covers 7 bases. The V segment lost 7 bases and the J segment 4 bases; nucleotides outside the gene matches: 12. Germline-derived CDR1 and CDR2 are WSHSY and SAAADI. The CDR3 sequence is 15 residues long. The part of the CDR3 DNA that was read is TGCGCCAGCACCCTTGAAACAGGGGCGGGCTATGGC. This codes for CASTLETGAGYG. The complete CDR3 sequence is CASTLETGAGYGYTF.